These 14 T cell receptor beta chains were all obtained from the same sample, sequenced in a study of blood T cell repertoires in COVID-19. Profiling relied on immunoSEQ multiplex PCR, and the TCRdb table lists in-frame clones only, not all of them. The sample has about 100,000 clones; 78% are singletons. Sequenced material: peripheral blood. The receptors derive from a man aged 55-75 years with active or convalescent COVID-19.

The sample holds one count of this clone. The rearrangement uses TRBV28 and TRBJ1-2; D is possibly TRBD1 (5 bases). Trimming pared 6 bases from V and 5 bases from J, leaving 16 bases between. Germline V lookup: CDR1 MDHEN, CDR2 SYDVKM. This CDR3 is 14 amino acids long. CDR3: CASSSIDSPYGYTF. In nucleotides, the CDR3 is TGTGCCAGCAGCTCAATCGACAGTCCTTATGGCTACACCTTC.

The genes are TRBV7-9 and TRBJ2-7; no definite D call. The CDR3 runs 12 residues. Germline V lookup: CDR1 SEHNR, CDR2 FQNEAQ (reference sequence). The V end lost 3 bases, the J end lost 2 bases, and 5 bases lay between the germline ends. The CDR3 protein is CASSLQAYEQYF. CDR3 DNA sequence: TGTGCCAGCAGCTTGCAGGCCTACGAGCAGTACTTC. The variable domain in full, with the rest retrieved from reference TRBV7-9 and TRBJ2-7, is DTGVSQNPRHKITKRGQNVTFRCDPISEHNRLYWYRQTLGQGPEFLTYFQNEAQLEKSRLLSDRFSAERPKGSFSTLEIQRTEQGDSAMYLCASSLQAYEQYFGPGTRLTVT.

V gene TRBV30 combines with J gene TRBJ2-3; 14 bases match TRBD2. Per the germline V gene, CDR1 is GTSNPN and CDR2 is SVGIG (reference sequence). J was trimmed by 4 bases and V by 4 bases; bases with no gene match: 7. This CDR3 contains 16 residues. The CDR3 DNA follows: TGTGCCTGGACCGAATCGGGACTAGCGGGAGCAGATACGCAGTATTTT. It encodes CAWTESGLAGADTQYF. Full variable domain (missing parts from reference TRBV30 and TRBJ2-3): SQTIHQWPATLVQPVGSPLSLECTVEGTSNPNLYWYRQAAGRGLQLLFYSVGIGQISSEVPQNLSASRPQDRQFILSSKKLLLSDSGFYLCAWTESGLAGADTQYFGPGTRLTVL.

The chain has TRBV6-2 or TRBV6-3 and TRBJ2-1; 15 bases match TRBD2. V was pared by 4 bases and J by 7 bases, with 2 bases of the junction left unmatched. Germline CDR1 and CDR2: MNHEY and SVGEGT. The CDR3 is made up of 15 amino acids. Written as DNA, the CDR3 is TGTGCCAGCAGTTCCGGGACTAGCGGGAGGAATGAGCAGTTCTTC. It specifies CASSSGTSGRNEQFF.

CDR3 in DNA: TGTGCCAGCAAGAAAGGACAGCTGAGCAACTACGAGCAGTACGTC. Its protein is CASKKGQLSNYEQYV. This chain links TRBV6-5 with TRBJ2-7; TRBD1 might be the D (6 bases). There are 15 residues in the CDR3. Trimming took off 7 bases at V and 3 bases at J, with 19 bases between the two ends. Per the germline V gene, CDR1 is MNHEY and CDR2 is SVGAGI.

The rearrangement joins TRBV4-1 to TRBJ2-1; weak D call: TRBD1 (5 bases). The germline V gene encodes CDR1 MGHRA and CDR2 YSYEKL. With 1 base removed from V and 9 bases from J, the gap between germline ends came to 13 bases. The CDR3 loop spans 14 amino acids. DNA for the CDR3: TGCGCCAGCAGCCAAGGGGGCCTCGCAATTGAGCAGTTCTTC. Amino acid sequence: CASSQGGLAIEQFF.

In this sample, this clone turned up a few times. V and J are TRBV10-2 and TRBJ1-6, with D perhaps TRBD1 (6 bases). Between the trimmed V and J ends, which lost 3 bases and 9 bases, there was a span of 15 bases. Germline V gives CDR1 WSHSY, CDR2 SAAADI. The CDR3 sequence is 15 residues long. The CDR3 loop reads CASSDINTGISPLHF. In nucleotides, the CDR3 is TGCGCCAGCAGTGACATAAACACAGGGATTTCACCCCTCCACTTT.

This sequence joins TRBV12-5 and TRBJ2-2; 7 nucleotides align to TRBD2. The V gene's germline CDR1 is LGHNT and CDR2 FRNRAP. The CDR3 is 14 amino acids. V lost 8 bases and J lost 4; bases outside the gene matches: 7. CDR3 sequence (DNA): TGTGCTAGTCGTTGGCGGGAGATCACCGGGGAGCTGTTTTTT. It translates to CASRWREITGELFF. Using reference TRBV12-5 and TRBJ2-2 for the parts outside the CDR3, the full variable domain is DARVTQTPRHKVTEMGQEVTMRCQPILGHNTVFWYRQTMMQGLELLAYFRNRAPLDDSGMPKDRFSAEMPDATLATLKIQPSEPRDSAVYFCASRWREITGELFFGEGSRLTVL.

The chain is built from TRBV7-2 and TRBJ2-3; 9 bases agree with TRBD1. From germline, CDR1 is SGHTA and CDR2 FQGNSA. The V and J ends lost 1 base and 4 bases, in that order; junction bases with no gene match: 6. The CDR3 sequence is 16 residues long. The CDR3 spells CASSLVQGAVSDTQYF. The CDR3 coding sequence is TGTGCCAGCAGCTTAGTACAGGGGGCTGTCTCAGATACGCAGTATTTT.

For this clone: At one end the junction does not follow the germline gene, possibly because of a read error. This chain connects TRBV2 to TRBJ2-3; 9 nucleotides line up with TRBD2. CDR1 and CDR2 from the germline V gene are SNHLY and FYNNEI. The CDR3 is 16 residues long. DNA of the CDR3: TGTGCCAGCAGTGAGAGAATAGCGGGAGCCACAAATACGCAGTATTTT. Its translation: CASSERIAGATNTQYF.

V and J are TRBV10-1 and TRBJ2-2; 10 nucleotides line up with TRBD2. CDR1 WNHNN and CDR2 SYGVQD come from the germline V gene (reference sequence). CDR3 size: 14 residues. V gave up 5 bases and J gave up 4 bases; unmatched junction bases: 1. The CDR3 spells CASSSGRVTGELFF. CDR3 bases: TGCGCCAGCAGTAGCGGGAGGGTCACCGGGGAGCTGTTTTTT.

The chain is built from TRBV18 and TRBJ2-1, with TRBD2 identical over 9 bases. CDR1 is KGHSH and CDR2 is LQKENI in the germline V gene. There are 16 residues in the CDR3. V lost 2 bases to trimming and J lost 5 bases; unmatched junction nucleotides: 7. The CDR3 protein is CASSPMPGLADNEQFF. The CDR3 DNA reads as TGTGCCAGCTCACCAATGCCGGGACTAGCCGACAATGAGCAGTTCTTC.

This chain connects TRBV10-3 to TRBJ1-3, with 12 positions matching TRBD1. This CDR3 is built from 15 residues. The germline V gene encodes CDR1 ENHRY and CDR2 SYGVKD. V was clipped by 4 bases and J by 6 bases; unmatched bases: 4. The CDR3 protein is CAISGPGQGANTIYF. The CDR3 DNA reads as TGTGCCATCAGTGGCCCGGGACAGGGGGCAAACACCATATATTTT.

V gene TRBV4-1 combines with J gene TRBJ2-6, with a tentative D call TRBD1 (6 bases). This CDR3 has 16 amino acids. V dropped 4 bases and J dropped 8 bases, with 18 bases sitting between them. Germline V lookup: CDR1 MGHRA, CDR2 YSYEKL. The CDR3 nucleotides read TGCGCCAGCAGCCTCTCGGACAGCGTGTTGACCAACGTCCTGACTTTC. This encodes CASSLSDSVLTNVLTF.